This TCR beta chain was documented in a study of CXCR3-negative and CXCR3-positive naive CD8 T cells. Study-level information: Libraries each contributed about 1.5 +/- 0.3 million TRB reads, for about 150 million in total.

Libraries of TRB cDNA were made by 5' RACE and carried UMIs. For each CDR3 protein, TCRdb gives one entry from its re-call of the 5' RACE reads, without DNA. The specimen's table records over 100,000 distinct CDR3 sequences. CDR1 SGHVS and CDR2 FQNEAQ come from the germline V gene. This CDR3 region has 16 residues. The rearrangement joins TRBV7-8 to TRBJ2-1; TCRdb's D gene call, TRBD2, goes unchecked for lack of DNA. The sequencing sample was made of naive CXCR3- CD8+ T cells from blood. Subset specified: CD45RO-CCR7+CD27+CD95- naive CD8+ T cells lacking CXCR3 (TNR3-). The clonotype comes from a human donor in good health. Some clones in this sample may be carry-over from other donors' samples. The CDR3 here is CASSLDLTSGSNEQFF.